The following is a T cell receptor beta chain sequence with its context. Antigen unknown. This sample includes further DNA sequences coding for the same CDR3. The sample originates from a study of PD-1 blockade in classical Hodgkin lymphoma. Findings and caveats of the study: Relative to healthy donors, newly diagnosed patients reportedly had lower baseline TCR diversity, which was reported as lower still in relapsed/refractory patients.

The CDR3 runs to 15 residues. Trimming removed 2 bases from V and 7 bases from J; junction bases left unmatched: 11. Germline V lookup: CDR1 MGHDK, CDR2 SYGVNS. Stated time point: cycle 4 day 1 (C4D1), after 6 weeks of nivolumab. Every patient relapsed after autologous stem cell transplantation, and brentuximab vedotin exposure varied. The data were produced by immunoSEQ multiplex PCR, yet TCRdb's version contains in-frame clones alone and is incomplete. This table has 90,000 or so clones, about 77% appearing once. This sample comprised peripheral blood mononuclear cells (PBMCs), obtained before the fourth cycle of nivolumab. The genes are TRBV25-1 and TRBJ2-7, with 7 nucleotides matching TRBD1. The TCR originated in a human donor with classical Hodgkin lymphoma. CDR3 loop: CASSEPRQGNYEQYF. The CDR3 coding sequence is TGTGCCAGCAGTGAACCCCGACAGGGAAACTATGAGCAGTACTTC.